This T cell receptor (beta chain) was captured by sequencing in a study of cytomegalovirus exposure and HLA in healthy donors. The PCR used 60 Vbeta and 13 Jbeta primers. The repertoire was sequenced with immunoSEQ multiplex PCR; TCRdb's copy has only in-frame clones and lacks some. The sample consists of some 54,000 clones, approximately 80% of them appearing once. Turning to this clone: Its matching antigen is unknown.

Study outcomes and limitations: Sequencing depth roughly uniform across donors was assumed in presence/absence analyses. For most TCR beta V segments, an earlier analysis put the productive rate at about 87% or about 30% of the time. Later analysis suggested most CMV-associated TCR beta chains were HLA-restricted. It was reportedly the case that the classifier diagnosed cytomegalovirus status with high specificity and sensitivity.

Sequenced input: PBMCs. The source of this sequence is a male donor in good health and CMV-seronegative.

CDR3 protein: CATYRAQNYGYTF. The CDR3 DNA reads as TGTGCCACCTACAGGGCTCAGAACTATGGCTACACCTTC. The gene calls are TRBV6-5 and TRBJ1-2; the D gene is possibly TRBD1 (6 bases). Germline V gives CDR1 MNHEY, CDR2 SVGAGI. V lost 10 bases and J lost 2, with 14 bases in between. This CDR3 has 13 residues.